A selection of T cell receptor beta chains follows, all from one sample in a study. TCRdb re-derived calls from the 5' RACE reads in MiXCR, one entry per CDR3 protein. The sample gives more than 45,000 distinct CDR3 sequences, 28% of which show up once; 3% to 3.5% is in the top ten. The sequencing input was tumor-infiltrating memory CD4+ T cells sorted from the breast tumor. The receptor source for this set is a female donor with breast cancer. CDR3s include the opening cysteine and the closing phenylalanine or tryptophan. A D gene is named only where the DNA matches it firmly. Rows give clone size only sometimes, using once, few, many, or a class for an expanded clone.

d_call,j_call,v_call,clone_size,cdr3_aa,cdr3_nt
-,TRBJ1-6,TRBV5-1,-,CASSLRDGWNSPLHF,TGCGCCAGCAGTTTGCGGGACGGATGGAATTCACCCCTCCACTTT
-,TRBJ2-1,TRBV20-1,-,CGAREDSGNEQFF,TGCGGTGCTAGAGAGGACTCTGGTAATGAGCAGTTCTTC
TRBD2,TRBJ2-1,TRBV20-1,-,CSAGGGRAEQFF,TGCAGTGCAGGGGGCGGGAGGGCCGAGCAGTTCTTC
-,TRBJ1-2,TRBV5-1,-,CASSLSGTNYGYTF,TGCGCCAGCAGCTTATCCGGGACCAACTATGGCTACACCTTC
-,TRBJ2-1,TRBV5-5,-,CASSHQSSYNEQFF,TGTGCCAGCAGCCACCAGAGCTCCTACAATGAGCAGTTCTTC
TRBD1,TRBJ2-5,TRBV28,many,CASSGQQETQYF,TGTGCCAGCTCGGGACAGCAAGAGACCCAGTACTTC
-,TRBJ1-1,TRBV2,-,CASSDGRGTEAFF,TGTGCCAGCAGTGATGGTAGGGGCACTGAAGCTTTCTTT
TRBD2,TRBJ2-1,TRBV11-2,-,CASSRGGRGGHNEQFF,TGTGCCAGCAGCCGCGGTGGGCGGGGGGGCCACAATGAGCAGTTCTTC
TRBD2,TRBJ2-1,TRBV20-1,-,CSAGLAGWREQLF,TGCAGTGCTGGACTAGCGGGGTGGCGTGAGCAGCTCTTC
-,TRBJ1-1,TRBV5-1,few,CASSLYGGGTEAFF,TGCGCCAGCAGCTTGTATGGGGGAGGCACTGAAGCTTTCTTT
-,TRBJ1-1,TRBV28,-,CASSSPGQRATEAFF,TGTGCCAGCAGTTCGCCGGGACAAAGAGCGACTGAAGCTTTCTTT